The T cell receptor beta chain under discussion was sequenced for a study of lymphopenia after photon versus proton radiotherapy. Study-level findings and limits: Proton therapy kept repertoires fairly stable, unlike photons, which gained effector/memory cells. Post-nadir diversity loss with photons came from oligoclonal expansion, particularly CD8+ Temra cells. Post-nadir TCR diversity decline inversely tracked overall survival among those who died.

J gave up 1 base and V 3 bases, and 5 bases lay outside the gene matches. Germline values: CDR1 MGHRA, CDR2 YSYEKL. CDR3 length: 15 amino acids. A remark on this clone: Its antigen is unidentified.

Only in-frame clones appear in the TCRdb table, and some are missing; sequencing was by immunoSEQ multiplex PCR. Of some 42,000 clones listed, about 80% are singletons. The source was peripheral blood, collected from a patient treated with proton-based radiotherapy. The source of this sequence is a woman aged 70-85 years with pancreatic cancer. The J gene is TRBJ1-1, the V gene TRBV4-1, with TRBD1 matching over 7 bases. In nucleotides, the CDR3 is TGCGCCAGCAGCCAGACAGGGCGAGGGAACACTGAAGCTTTCTTT. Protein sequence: CASSQTGRGNTEAFF.